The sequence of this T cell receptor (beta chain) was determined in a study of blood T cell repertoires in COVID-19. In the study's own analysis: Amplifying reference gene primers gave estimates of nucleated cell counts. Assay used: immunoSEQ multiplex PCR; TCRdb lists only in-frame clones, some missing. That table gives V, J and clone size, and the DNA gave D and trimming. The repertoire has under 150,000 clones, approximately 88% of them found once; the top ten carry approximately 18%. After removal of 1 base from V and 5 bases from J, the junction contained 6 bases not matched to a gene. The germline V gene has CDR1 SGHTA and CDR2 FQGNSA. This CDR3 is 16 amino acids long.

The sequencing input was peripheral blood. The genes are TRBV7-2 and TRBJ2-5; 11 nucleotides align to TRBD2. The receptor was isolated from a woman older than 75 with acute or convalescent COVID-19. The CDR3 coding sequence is TGTGCCAGCAGCTTAGGAATAGCGGGGGGGCGGGAGACCCAGTACTTC. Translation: CASSLGIAGGRETQYF.